The source of this T cell receptor beta chain is a study of blood T cell repertoires in COVID-19 (dated by TCRdb to 2020 to 2021). Describing the broader study: Samples covering the acute and convalescent phases of COVID-19 were provided by collaborators in the United States, Italy and Spain. Deeply sampled blood TCRbeta repertoires from subjects exposed to, actively infected with, or recovered from COVID-19 were included in the dataset. The material from the prospective study consisted of cDNA or gDNA derived from T cells, B-cell-depleted T cells, or PBMCs. A freely available public database, intended as a resource for researchers studying the immune response to SARS-CoV-2, is where the repertoires were released. The samples were drawn from the first 160 participants of the ongoing ImmuneRACE study and from about 1,200 subjects provided by 6 global collaborators. Where available, HLA class I and class II types were obtained from metadata supplied by the sample provider rather than from assay-based typing. Sample metadata almost always included a de-identified subject ID, COVID-19 status, age in years and sex. Study-level results and caveats: The quantity of clinical and demographic metadata differed by source and by participant and was supplied without curation.

Comment on this clone: Its specific antigen is unknown. Base qualities are not recorded, but no much larger clone differs from it by a single base.

One collaborating source in Seattle enrolled patients during active infection and followed them longitudinally through the course of disease. The collaborating institutions used their own protocols to collect whole blood in K2EDTA tubes. For TCRbeta analysis, collaborators shipped samples as frozen whole blood, isolated PBMCs, or DNA extracted from either of those sample types. The immunoSEQ Assay, a bias-controlled multiplex PCR, was used to amplify TCRbeta CDR3 regions from genomic DNA. On the study's bioinformatics: The number of nucleated cells in each sample was estimated from the amplification of reference gene primers within the assay. To quantify the absolute abundance of each unique TCRbeta CDR3 rearrangement, sequence reads were collapsed and filtered. For each sample, productive Simpson clonality was calculated as the square root of Simpson's diversity index across productive rearrangements. Sourced from immuneACCESS, this table was stored by TCRdb with only in-frame sequences that have V and J called. A share of the clones is absent; for the studies checked, an unresolved V gene accounts for under half, and the remainder has no known explanation. Clonal size and the V and J genes are those of that table, whereas D and trimming came from the DNA. Present in this sample are about 190,000 clones, roughly 81% of which were seen just once. The ten most abundant clones make up 12% of the sample.

CDR1 and CDR2 (MRHNA, SNTAGT) derive from the germline V gene. Trimming takes 3 bases from V and 2 bases from J, and the germline ends sit 11 bases apart. CDR3 length: 14 amino acids, cysteine to phenylalanine. Just the 42-base CDR3 DNA is kept, in frame starting at base 1. The chain joins TRBV6-4 to TRBJ2-7; tentative D gene TRBD1, with 5 bases matching. Sequences were obtained from peripheral blood. The TCR sequence derives from a woman aged 80 or over with COVID-19, enrolled during active disease. The bases are TGTGCCAGCAGTGAGCAGGGCGGCCCCTACGAGCAGTACTTC. Translated, this is CASSEQGGPYEQYF.